This T cell receptor (beta chain) originates from a study of blood T cell repertoires in COVID-19. The overall study: T cells, B-cell-depleted T cells, or PBMCs supplied cDNA or gDNA.

Assay used: immunoSEQ multiplex PCR; TCRdb lists only in-frame clones, some missing. The sample lists 300,000 to 450,000 clones, about 90% occurring once. This CDR3 contains 11 residues. Trimming removed 5 bases from V and 6 bases from J, with 7 bases in between. The chain is built from TRBV12-3 or TRBV12-4 and TRBJ2-5; D is undetermined. The source of this sequence is a woman in her thirties who had recovered from COVID-19. Input material: PBMCs or T cells enriched from blood (not recorded which). CDR3 sequence reads: CASSPSQTQYF. CDR3 bases: TGTGCCAGCAGTCCAAGCCAGACCCAGTACTTC.